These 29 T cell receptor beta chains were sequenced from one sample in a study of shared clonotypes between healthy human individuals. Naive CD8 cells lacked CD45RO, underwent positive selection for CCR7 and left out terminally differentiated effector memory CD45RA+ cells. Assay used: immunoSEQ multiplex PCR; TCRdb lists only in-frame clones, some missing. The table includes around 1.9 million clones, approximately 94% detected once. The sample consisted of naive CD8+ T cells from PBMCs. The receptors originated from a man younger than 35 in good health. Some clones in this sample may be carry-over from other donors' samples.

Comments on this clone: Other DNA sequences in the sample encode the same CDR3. The chain's CDR3 is CASSLLLAPYEQYF. The CDR3 DNA reads as TGTGCCAGCAGCCTGCTGCTAGCACCCTACGAGCAGTACTTC. The chain combines TRBV27 with TRBJ2-7; weak D call: TRBD2 (5 bases). Looked up from germline, CDR1 is MNHEY and CDR2 is SMNVEV (reference sequence). The CDR3 covers 14 residues. V shed 6 bases and J shed 2 bases, with 14 bases lying between them.

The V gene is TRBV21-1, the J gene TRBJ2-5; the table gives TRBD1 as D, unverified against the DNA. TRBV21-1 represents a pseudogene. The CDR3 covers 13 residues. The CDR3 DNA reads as TGTGCCAGCAGGGACAGGGGAGAGGAGACCCAGTACTTC. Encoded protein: CASRDRGEETQYF.

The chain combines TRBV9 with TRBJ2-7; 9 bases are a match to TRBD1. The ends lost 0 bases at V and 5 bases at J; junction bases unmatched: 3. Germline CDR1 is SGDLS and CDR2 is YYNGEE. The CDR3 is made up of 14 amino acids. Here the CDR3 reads CASSVVGTGNEQYF. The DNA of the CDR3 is TGTGCCAGCAGCGTAGTAGGGACAGGGAACGAGCAGTACTTC.

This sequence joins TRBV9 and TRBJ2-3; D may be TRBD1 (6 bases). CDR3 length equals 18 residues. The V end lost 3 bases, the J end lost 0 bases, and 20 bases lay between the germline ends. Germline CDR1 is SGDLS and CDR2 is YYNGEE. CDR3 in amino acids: CASSEERTVPTSTDTQYF. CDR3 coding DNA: TGTGCCAGCAGCGAGGAGCGGACAGTCCCAACGAGCACAGATACGCAGTATTTT.

Here the CDR3 reads CASSPLQRPSGANVLTF. The CDR3 DNA follows: TGTGCCAGCAGCCCCCTACAGAGACCCTCTGGGGCCAACGTCCTGACTTTC. The chain has TRBV7-3 and TRBJ2-6; D unresolved. This CDR3 is 17 amino acids long. With 5 bases removed from V and 0 bases from J, the gap between germline ends came to 14 bases. Germline loops: CDR1 SGHTA, CDR2 FQGTGA.

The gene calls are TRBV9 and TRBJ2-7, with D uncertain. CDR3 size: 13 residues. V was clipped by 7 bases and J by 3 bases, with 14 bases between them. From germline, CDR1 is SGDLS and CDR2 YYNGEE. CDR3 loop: CASQSTDDYEQYF. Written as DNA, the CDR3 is TGTGCCAGCCAGAGTACGGATGACTACGAGCAGTACTTC.

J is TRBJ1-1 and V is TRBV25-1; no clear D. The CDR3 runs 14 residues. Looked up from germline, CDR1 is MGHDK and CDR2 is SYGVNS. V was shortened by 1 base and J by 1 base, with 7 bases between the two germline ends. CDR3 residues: CASSESVGNTEAFF. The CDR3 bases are TGTGCCAGCAGTGAATCTGTGGGGAACACTGAAGCTTTCTTT.

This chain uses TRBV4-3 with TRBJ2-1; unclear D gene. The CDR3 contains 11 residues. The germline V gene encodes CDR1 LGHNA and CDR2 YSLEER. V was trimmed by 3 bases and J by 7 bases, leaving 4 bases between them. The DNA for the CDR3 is TGCGCCAGCAGCCATGGTAATGAGCAGTTCTTC. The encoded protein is CASSHGNEQFF.

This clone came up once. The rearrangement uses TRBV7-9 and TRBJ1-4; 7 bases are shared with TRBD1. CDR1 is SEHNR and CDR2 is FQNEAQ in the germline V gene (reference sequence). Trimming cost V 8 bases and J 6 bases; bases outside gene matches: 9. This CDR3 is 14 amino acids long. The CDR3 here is CASGTTGADEKLFF. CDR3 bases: TGTGCCAGCGGAACAACAGGGGCGGATGAAAAACTGTTTTTT.

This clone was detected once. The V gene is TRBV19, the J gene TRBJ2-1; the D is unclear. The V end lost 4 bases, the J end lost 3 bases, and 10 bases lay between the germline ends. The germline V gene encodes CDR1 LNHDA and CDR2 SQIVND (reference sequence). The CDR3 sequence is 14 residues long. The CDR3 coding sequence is TGTGCCAGTAGTAGCTGGTCAAACTACAATGAGCAGTTCTTC. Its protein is CASSSWSNYNEQFF.

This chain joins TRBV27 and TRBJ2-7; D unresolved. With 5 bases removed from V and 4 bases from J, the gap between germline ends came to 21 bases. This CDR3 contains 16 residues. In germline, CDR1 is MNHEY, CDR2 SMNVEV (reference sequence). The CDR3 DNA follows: TGTGCCAGCAGTCCTTTAGGGCAGGATTGGAGTTACGAGCAGTACTTC. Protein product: CASSPLGQDWSYEQYF.

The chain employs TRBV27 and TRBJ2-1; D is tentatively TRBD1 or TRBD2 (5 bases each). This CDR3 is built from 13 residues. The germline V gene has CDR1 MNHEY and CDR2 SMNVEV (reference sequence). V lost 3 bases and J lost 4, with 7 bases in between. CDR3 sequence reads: CASSLGDYNEQFF. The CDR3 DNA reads TGTGCCAGCAGTTTGGGGGATTACAATGAGCAGTTCTTC.

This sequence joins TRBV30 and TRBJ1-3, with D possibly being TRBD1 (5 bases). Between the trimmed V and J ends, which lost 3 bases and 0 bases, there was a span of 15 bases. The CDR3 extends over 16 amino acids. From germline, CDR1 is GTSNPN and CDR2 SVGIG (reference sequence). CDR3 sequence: CAWRGEAGRSGNTIYF. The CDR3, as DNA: TGTGCCTGGAGAGGGGAGGCAGGGCGCTCTGGAAACACCATATATTTT.

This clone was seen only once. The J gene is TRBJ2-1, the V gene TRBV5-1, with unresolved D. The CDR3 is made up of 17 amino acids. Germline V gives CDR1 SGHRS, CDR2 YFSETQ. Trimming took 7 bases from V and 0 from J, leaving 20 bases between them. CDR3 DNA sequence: TGCGCCAGCCGCCTTCACACGACCCGAAGCTCCTACAATGAGCAGTTCTTC. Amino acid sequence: CASRLHTTRSSYNEQFF.

CDR3 region: CASSLHPISYEQYF. The CDR3 DNA reads as TGCGCCAGCAGCTTGCACCCTATCTCCTACGAGCAGTACTTC. The chain recombines TRBV5-1 with TRBJ2-7, with D hard to call. The CDR3 covers 14 residues. Trimming shortened V by 1 base and J by 0 bases, and 8 bases separated the two germline ends. Germline V gene sequence: CDR1 SGHRS, CDR2 YFSETQ.

Here the CDR3 reads CASSWQGEAEQYF. The CDR3 DNA follows: TGTGCCAGCAGTTGGCAGGGGGAGGCCGAGCAGTACTTC. The V and J genes are TRBV27 and TRBJ2-7, with a possible D match to TRBD1 (7 bases). CDR3 length: 13 residues. Germline V CDR1 and CDR2: MNHEY, SMNVEV (reference sequence). Trimming removed 4 bases from V and 6 bases from J, with 13 bases in between.

The CDR3 DNA reads as TGTGCCAGCTCACCCGGGACTTACTACAATGAGCAGTTCTTC. Its translation: CASSPGTYYNEQFF. The chain has TRBV18 and TRBJ2-1; D is possibly TRBD2 (6 bases). V lost 3 bases and J lost 3, with 9 bases in between. The CDR3 totals 14 residues. The germline gives CDR1 KGHSH, CDR2 LQKENI.

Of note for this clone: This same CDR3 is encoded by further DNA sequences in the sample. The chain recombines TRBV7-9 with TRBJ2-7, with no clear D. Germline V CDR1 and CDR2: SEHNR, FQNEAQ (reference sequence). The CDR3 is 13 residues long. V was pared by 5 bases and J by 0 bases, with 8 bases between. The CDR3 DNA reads TGTGCCAGCAGCCTGCGGAACTCCTACGAGCAGTACTTC. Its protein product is CASSLRNSYEQYF.

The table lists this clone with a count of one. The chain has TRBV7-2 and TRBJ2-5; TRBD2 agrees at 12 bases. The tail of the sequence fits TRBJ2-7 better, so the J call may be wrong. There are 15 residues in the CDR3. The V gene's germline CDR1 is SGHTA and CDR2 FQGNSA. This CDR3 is CASSSRLAGANEQYF. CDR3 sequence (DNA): TGTGCCAGCAGCTCGAGACTAGCGGGAGCGAACGAGCAGTACTTC.

The CDR3 region is CASSLTVVAGELFF. The CDR3 nucleotides are TGTGCCAGCAGTTTAACGGTGGTCGCCGGGGAGCTGTTTTTT. The rearrangement links TRBV27 to TRBJ2-2; D uncertain. V was clipped by 2 bases and J by 6 bases, with 10 bases between them. The germline CDR1 and CDR2 sequences are MNHEY and SMNVEV (reference sequence). The CDR3 spans 14 residues.

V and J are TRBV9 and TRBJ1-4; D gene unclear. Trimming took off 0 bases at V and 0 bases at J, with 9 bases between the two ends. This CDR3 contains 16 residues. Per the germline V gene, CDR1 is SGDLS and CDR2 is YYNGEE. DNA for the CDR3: TGTGCCAGCAGCGTAGGTTGGGTAGCAACTAATGAAAAACTGTTTTTT. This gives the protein CASSVGWVATNEKLFF. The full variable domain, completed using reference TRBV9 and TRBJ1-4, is DSGVTQTPKHLITATGQRVTLRCSPRSGDLSVYWYQQSLDQGLQFLIQYYNGEERAKGNILERFSAQQFPDLHSELNLSSLELGDSALYFCASSVGWVATNEKLFFGSGTQLSVL.

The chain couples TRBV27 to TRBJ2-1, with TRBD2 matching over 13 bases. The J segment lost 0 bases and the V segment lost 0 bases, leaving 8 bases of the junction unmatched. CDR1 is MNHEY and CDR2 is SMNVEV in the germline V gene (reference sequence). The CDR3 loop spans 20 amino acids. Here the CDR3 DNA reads TGTGCCAGCAGTTTATCGCCCGGACTAGCGGGAGACCTCTCCTACAATGAGCAGTTCTTC. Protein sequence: CASSLSPGLAGDLSYNEQFF.

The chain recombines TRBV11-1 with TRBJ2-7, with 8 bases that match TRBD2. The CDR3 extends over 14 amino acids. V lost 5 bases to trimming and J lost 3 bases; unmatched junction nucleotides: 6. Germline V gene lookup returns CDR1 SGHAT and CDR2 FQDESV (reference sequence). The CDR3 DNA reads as TGTGCCAGCAGCCCCGGGAGGGCAGACTACGAGCAGTACTTC. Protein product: CASSPGRADYEQYF. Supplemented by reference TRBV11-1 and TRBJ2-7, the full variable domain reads EAEVAQSPRYKITEKSQAVAFWCDPISGHATLYWYRQILGQGPELLVQFQDESVVDDSQLPKDRFSAERLKGVDSTLKIQPAELGDSAMYLCASSPGRADYEQYFGPGTRLTVT.

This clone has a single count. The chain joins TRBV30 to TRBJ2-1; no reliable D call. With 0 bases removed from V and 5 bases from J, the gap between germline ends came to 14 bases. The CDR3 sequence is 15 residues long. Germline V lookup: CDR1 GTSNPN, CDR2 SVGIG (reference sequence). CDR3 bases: TGTGCCTGGAGTGTAGACGAAATGGGGAACAATGAGCAGTTCTTC. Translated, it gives CAWSVDEMGNNEQFF.

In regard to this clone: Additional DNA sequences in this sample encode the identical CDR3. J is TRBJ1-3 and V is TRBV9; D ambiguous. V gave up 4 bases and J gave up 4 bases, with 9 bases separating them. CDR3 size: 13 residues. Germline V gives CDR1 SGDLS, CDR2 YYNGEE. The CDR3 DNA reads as TGTGCCAGCAGCCCAGGAGGGGGAAACACCATATATTTT. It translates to CASSPGGGNTIYF.

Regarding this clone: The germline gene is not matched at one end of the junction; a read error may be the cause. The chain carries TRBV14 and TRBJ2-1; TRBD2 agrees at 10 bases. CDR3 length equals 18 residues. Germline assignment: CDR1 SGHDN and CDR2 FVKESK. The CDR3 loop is CASSQEKAGGPSDNEQFF. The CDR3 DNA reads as TGTGCCAGCAGCCAAGAAAAAGCGGGAGGGCCCTCCGACAATGAGCAGTTCTTC.

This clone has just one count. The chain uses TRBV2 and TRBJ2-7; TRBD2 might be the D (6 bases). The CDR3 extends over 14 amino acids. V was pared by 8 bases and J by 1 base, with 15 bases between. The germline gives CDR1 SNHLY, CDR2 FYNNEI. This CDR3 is CASRPGGWSYEQYF. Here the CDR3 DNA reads TGTGCCAGCCGACCTGGGGGGTGGTCCTACGAGCAGTACTTC.

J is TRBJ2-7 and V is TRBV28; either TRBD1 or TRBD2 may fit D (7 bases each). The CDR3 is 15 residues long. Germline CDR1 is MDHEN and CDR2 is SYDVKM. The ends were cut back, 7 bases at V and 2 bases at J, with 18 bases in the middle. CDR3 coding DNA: TGTGCCAGCATCGATGTTCCAGGGGGGGCCTACGAGCAGTACTTC. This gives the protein CASIDVPGGAYEQYF.

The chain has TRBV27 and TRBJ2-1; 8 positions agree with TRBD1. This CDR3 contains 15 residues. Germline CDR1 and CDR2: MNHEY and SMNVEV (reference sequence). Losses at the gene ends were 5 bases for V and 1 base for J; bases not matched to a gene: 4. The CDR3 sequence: CASSTHRGSYNEQFF. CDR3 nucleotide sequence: TGTGCCAGCAGTACCCACAGGGGGTCCTACAATGAGCAGTTCTTC.